This entry lists 24 T cell receptor beta chains sequenced from one sample in a study of CD8 T cells in ankylosing spondylitis. Overall study results and limits: The study identified a TCR beta motif of several highly homologous variants that appeared characteristic of ankylosing spondylitis blood.

TCRdb reprocessed the 5' RACE reads with MiXCR, giving one entry per CDR3 protein. The table includes about 440,000 distinct CDR3 sequences, roughly a sixth detected once. These receptors' antigens are unknown. The sample consisted of blood, either unsorted or a sorted T cell fraction (not recorded which). The source of these receptors is a male donor with ankylosing spondylitis.

The chain couples TRBV27 to TRBJ2-1; D not resolved. V lost 8 bases, J lost 4 bases, and 12 bases lay in between. There are 13 residues in the CDR3. Per germline, CDR1 MNHEY and CDR2 SMNVEV (reference sequence). Here the CDR3 reads CASSDPPYNEQFF. In DNA form, the CDR3 reads TGTGCCAGCTCCGACCCCCCGTACAATGAGCAGTTCTTC.

The rearrangement joins TRBV15 to TRBJ2-5; no clear D gene. The V end lost 5 bases, the J end lost 5 bases, and 12 bases lay between the germline ends. CDR3 size: 13 residues. CDR1 and CDR2 (germline): LNHNV, YYDKDF (reference sequence). The CDR3 nucleotides read TGTGCCACCAGCCCAAGCCGTCGGGAGACCCAGTACTTC. Translating it yields CATSPSRRETQYF.

The chain recombines TRBV12-3 or TRBV12-4 with TRBJ2-1; 7 nucleotides align to TRBD1. V lost 5 bases to trimming and J lost 8 bases; unmatched junction nucleotides: 12. CDR3 length: 15 amino acids. The CDR3 region has the DNA TGTGCCAGCAGTCCCCAAGGGACAGCGAGGGATGAGCAGTTCTTC. Its protein product is CASSPQGTARDEQFF.

This sequence joins TRBV12-3 or TRBV12-4 and TRBJ2-1; maybe TRBD2 (5 bases). The CDR3 extends over 15 amino acids. Trimming removed 3 bases at V and 5 bases at J, with 14 bases between. This CDR3 reads CASSLGSFGDNEQFF. CDR3 DNA sequence: TGTGCCAGCAGTTTGGGCTCCTTCGGGGACAATGAGCAGTTCTTC.

This clonotype was seen only a few times. One junction end disagrees with the germline gene, perhaps due to a read error. This chain links TRBV7-7 with TRBJ2-5; TRBD2 matches at 8 bases. CDR1 is SSHAT, CDR2 FNYEAQ, per germline (reference sequence). The CDR3 is made up of 16 amino acids. The CDR3 region is CASSPTPASGQETQYF. CDR3 DNA: TGTGCTAGCAGCCCCACCCCCGCTAGCGGGCAAGAGACCCAGTACTTC.

The chain links TRBV4-3 to TRBJ2-3, with 13 nucleotides matching TRBD2. The germline gives CDR1 LGHNA, CDR2 YSLEER. The CDR3 totals 20 residues. V was pared by 1 base and J by 0 bases, with 10 bases of the junction left unmatched. CDR3 sequence reads: CASSQGRLAGGGGSTDTQYF. The DNA of the CDR3 is TGCGCCAGCAGCCAAGGACGACTAGCGGGAGGAGGTGGCAGCACAGATACGCAGTATTTT.

This chain connects TRBV4-2 to TRBJ2-3; D is ambiguous. V lost 1 base, J lost 4 bases, and 12 bases lay in between. The CDR3 spans 15 residues. Germline CDR1 LGHNA, CDR2 YNFKEQ. The CDR3 sequence is CASSQVGSRSDTQYF. The CDR3, as DNA: TGTGCCAGCAGCCAAGTGGGATCCCGTTCAGATACGCAGTATTTT.

There are a few counts of this clonotype. This chain joins TRBV2 and TRBJ1-2, with D tentatively TRBD1 (5 bases). CDR3 length equals 15 residues. The V end was cut by 6 bases, the J end by 0 bases, with 14 bases between. Germline V gives CDR1 SNHLY, CDR2 FYNNEI. Here the CDR3 reads CASSTLDKANYGYTF. For the CDR3, the DNA is TGTGCCAGCAGCACTCTGGACAAAGCTAACTATGGCTACACCTTC.

The V gene is TRBV3-1, the J gene TRBJ2-7, with 11 nucleotides matching TRBD2. This CDR3 is built from 13 residues. Germline-derived CDR1 and CDR2 are LGHDT and YNNKEL (reference sequence). The V gene end was trimmed by 4 bases and the J gene end by 6 bases; junction bases not matched to a gene: 2. The CDR3: CASSRGLAGEQYF. In nucleotides, the CDR3 is TGTGCCAGCAGCCGCGGACTAGCGGGCGAGCAGTACTTC.

The chain joins TRBV10-3 to TRBJ1-5; D is possibly TRBD1 (5 bases). The CDR3 contains 14 residues. The germline V gene has CDR1 ENHRY and CDR2 SYGVKD. Trimming cost V 0 bases and J 7 bases, with 10 bases left between them. CDR3 DNA sequence: TGTGCCATCAGTGAGTCGGGGGAGCCGCAGCCCCAGCATTTT. Amino acids: CAISESGEPQPQHF.

The chain employs TRBV7-2 and TRBJ1-5, with a possible D match to TRBD1 (6 bases). The germline gives CDR1 SGHTA, CDR2 FQGNSA. The CDR3 runs 15 residues. V lost 1 base, J lost 3 bases, and 10 bases lay in between. CDR3 DNA: TGTGCCAGCAGCTTAGGCGACAGGCTCAATCAGCCCCAGCATTTT. This sequence encodes CASSLGDRLNQPQHF. The whole variable domain, remainder taken from reference TRBV7-2 and TRBJ1-5, is GAGVSQSPSNKVTEKGKDVELRCDPISGHTALYWYRQSLGQGLEFLIYFQGNSAPDKSGLPSDRFSAERTGGSVSTLTIQRTQQEDSAVYLCASSLGDRLNQPQHFGDGTRLSIL.

This chain joins TRBV7-2 and TRBJ2-1, with 10 bases that match TRBD2. Germline values: CDR1 SGHTA, CDR2 FQGNSA. There are 14 residues in the CDR3. The V gene end was trimmed by 3 bases and the J gene end by 9 bases; junction bases not matched to a gene: 5. The CDR3, as DNA: TGTGCCAGCAGCTTTACTAGCGGGATTACTGAGCAGTTCTTC. Encoded protein: CASSFTSGITEQFF.

The chain employs TRBV28 and TRBJ2-1; 9 nucleotides match TRBD2. Trimming at V came to 8 bases and at J to 6 bases, leaving 11 bases not matched to a gene. CDR1 and CDR2 from the germline V gene are MDHEN and SYDVKM. The CDR3 spans 15 residues. The CDR3 loop is CASSTLTSGANEQFF. The CDR3, as DNA: TGTGCCAGCTCTACACTGACTAGCGGTGCCAATGAGCAGTTCTTC.

V gene TRBV20-1 combines with J gene TRBJ1-2, with D maybe TRBD1 (6 bases). This CDR3 has 15 residues. Trimming cost V 0 bases and J 1 base, with 12 bases left between them. The V gene's germline CDR1 is DFQATT and CDR2 SNEGSKA (reference sequence). The DNA of the CDR3 is TGCAGTGCTAGAGATAAAGGGGGTTATAACTATGGCTACACCTTC. Translating gives CSARDKGGYNYGYTF.

This chain links TRBV20-1 with TRBJ2-7, with D perhaps matching TRBD1 (6 bases). Germline-derived CDR1 and CDR2 are DFQATT and SNEGSKA (reference sequence). The CDR3 extends over 12 amino acids. Trimming stripped 7 bases from V and 0 bases from J, with 10 bases between. The CDR3 loop is CSGRQDSYEQYF. The CDR3 DNA sequence: TGCAGTGGCCGACAGGACTCCTACGAGCAGTACTTC.

This clonotype turned up a few times. This chain uses TRBV10-3 with TRBJ2-2; 8 nucleotides align to TRBD2. From germline, CDR1 is ENHRY and CDR2 SYGVKD. Trimming at V came to 6 bases and at J to 1 base, leaving 4 bases not matched to a gene. This CDR3 is 15 amino acids long. Written as DNA, the CDR3 is TGTGCCATCAGACTAGCGGACCTGAACACCGGGGAGCTGTTTTTT. Translation gives CAIRLADLNTGELFF.

This clonotype was seen only a few times. The V and J genes are TRBV3-1 and TRBJ2-5; D not certain. Germline CDR1 is LGHDT and CDR2 is YNNKEL (reference sequence). The CDR3 runs 17 residues. The V gene lost 0 bases and the J gene lost 4 bases, with 18 bases spanning the gap. The CDR3 protein is CASSQDRWSSGGETQYF. In DNA, the CDR3 is TGTGCCAGCAGCCAAGATCGATGGTCTTCGGGTGGAGAGACCCAGTACTTC.

The chain has TRBV7-9 and TRBJ2-1; D is uncertain. The V end was cut by 1 base, the J end by 4 bases, with 8 bases between. CDR1 SEHNR and CDR2 FQNEAQ come from the germline V gene (reference sequence). CDR3 size: 14 residues. The CDR3 DNA is TGTGCCAGCAGCTTAGGAACACATTACAATGAGCAGTTCTTC. Its protein product is CASSLGTHYNEQFF.

The J gene is TRBJ1-2, the V gene TRBV29-1; TRBD1 might be the D (5 bases). The CDR3 contains 12 residues. V was cut by 7 bases and J by 7 bases, with 16 bases left in between. Germline values: CDR1 SQVTM, CDR2 ANQGSEA. CDR3 DNA sequence: TGCAGCGGCGGTGAGGGGCCCGGTGGCTACACCTTC. This codes for CSGGEGPGGYTF.

This chain connects TRBV7-9 to TRBJ2-7; the match to TRBD2 covers 8 bases. The germline V gene encodes CDR1 SEHNR and CDR2 FQNEAQ (reference sequence). The CDR3 is made up of 17 amino acids. Trimming removed 3 bases from V and 0 bases from J; junction bases left unmatched: 10. CDR3 sequence (DNA): TGTGCCAGCAGCTTTTACGGACTAGCTGCCACCTCCTACGAGCAGTACTTC. Amino acid sequence: CASSFYGLAATSYEQYF.

Only a few counts were recorded for this clonotype. The chain is built from TRBV7-3 and TRBJ1-2; 8 bases agree with TRBD1. The V segment lost 1 base and the J segment 6 bases; nucleotides outside the gene matches: 7. The CDR3 totals 15 residues. Germline V lookup: CDR1 SGHTA, CDR2 FQGTGA. CDR3 sequence reads: CASSLIPGGVDGYTF. The CDR3 nucleotides read TGTGCCAGCAGCTTAATACCAGGGGGCGTCGATGGCTACACCTTC.

The chain has TRBV4-3 and TRBJ2-1; the match to TRBD1 covers 10 bases. The CDR3 is made up of 17 amino acids. The ends lost 0 bases at V and 7 bases at J; junction bases unmatched: 9. Germline CDR1 and CDR2: LGHNA and YSLEER. The CDR3, as DNA: TGCGCCAGCAGCCAAGATTTCGAGACAGGGGGCAGAAATGAGCAGTTCTTC. This gives the protein CASSQDFETGGRNEQFF.

This clonotype has a handful of counts. This rearrangement joins TRBV11-2 to TRBJ1-6; no reliable D call. Trimming took 2 bases from V and 1 from J, leaving 15 bases between them. The CDR3 runs to 18 residues. In germline, CDR1 is SGHAT, CDR2 FQNNGV. The CDR3 loop is CASSLKPSGGSYNSPLHF. The DNA for the CDR3 is TGTGCCAGCAGCTTAAAGCCATCGGGTGGATCCTATAATTCACCCCTCCACTTT.

This clonotype occurred many times. The chain recombines TRBV4-1 with TRBJ2-1; 8 positions agree with TRBD1. J lost 4 bases, V lost 1 base, and 6 bases had no gene match. The V gene's germline CDR1 is MGHRA and CDR2 YSYEKL. The CDR3 runs 16 residues. The CDR3 DNA reads as TGCGCCAGCAGCCAAGCCCGGGACAGGCCATACAATGAGCAGTTCTTC. It encodes CASSQARDRPYNEQFF.